The 2 T cell receptor beta chains listed next were all sequenced from one sample in a study of shared clonotypes between healthy human individuals. Naivety among CD8 cells was defined by CD45RO negativity and positive CCR7 selection, thereby excluding terminally differentiated effector memory CD45RA+ cells. The data were produced by immunoSEQ multiplex PCR, yet TCRdb's version contains in-frame clones alone and is incomplete. The repertoire holds fewer than 1 million clones, 96% seen once, with under 0.25% in the top ten. Sequenced input: naive CD8+ T cells sorted from blood. The source is a man aged 30 to 45 in good health.

The J gene is TRBJ2-7, the V gene TRBV19, with TRBD2 matching over 11 bases. The junction had 15 bases not matched to a gene; V was cut back by 2 bases and J by 3 bases. The germline V gene encodes CDR1 LNHDA and CDR2 SQIVND (reference sequence). The CDR3 totals 19 residues. For the CDR3, the DNA is TGTGCCAGTAGTATAAGCCCTTTTTTTCGGCTAGCGGGGGGCTACGAGCAGTACTTC. As protein: CASSISPFFRLAGGYEQYF.

This clone was recorded once. V is TRBV4-1 and J is TRBJ1-5; perhaps TRBD1 as D (6 bases). From germline, CDR1 is MGHRA and CDR2 YSYEKL. The CDR3 consists of 15 residues. Trimming took 4 bases from V and 6 from J, leaving 16 bases between them. DNA of the CDR3: TGCGCCAGCAGCCTCTCTCGTCAGGGGAGTCAGCCCCAGCATTTT. Protein: CASSLSRQGSQPQHF.